The 25 T cell receptor beta chains in this list originate from one sample, sequenced in a study of shared clonotypes between healthy human individuals. Assay: immunoSEQ multiplex PCR; the TCRdb copy retains only in-frame clones and omits some. The table has 950,000 to 1,100,000 clones, around 75% seen once. Specimen: memory CD4+ T cells sorted from blood. The sample's subset: CD45RA-negative fraction. These receptors all come from a man between 18 and 29 years old in good health.

This clone was recorded a few times. This chain uses TRBV10-3 with TRBJ2-5; 11 nucleotides match TRBD1. The trim removed 5 bases at V and 5 bases at J, leaving 7 bases unmatched. CDR3 length equals 15 residues. Germline assignment: CDR1 ENHRY and CDR2 SYGVKD. The CDR3: CAISPGTGGPETQYF. The DNA for the CDR3 is TGTGCCATCAGTCCCGGGACAGGGGGTCCGGAGACCCAGTACTTC.

The chain carries TRBV5-1 and TRBJ2-1; the D is unclear. This CDR3 has 12 amino acids. The V gene lost 4 bases and the J gene lost 3 bases, with 5 bases spanning the gap. From germline, CDR1 is SGHRS and CDR2 YFSETQ. The CDR3 is CASSEIYNEQFF. The DNA for the CDR3 is TGCGCCAGCAGCGAAATCTACAATGAGCAGTTCTTC. Filled out from reference TRBV5-1 and TRBJ2-1, the complete variable domain reads KAGVTQTPRYLIKTRGQQVTLSCSPISGHRSVSWYQQTPGQGLQFLFEYFSETQRNKGNFPGRFSGRQFSNSRSEMNVSTLELGDSALYLCASSEIYNEQFFGPGTRLTVL.

This clone was recorded a few times. The chain has TRBV7-6 and TRBJ2-3; D is possibly TRBD1 (5 bases). CDR3 length equals 15 residues. The V gene lost 0 bases and the J gene lost 6 bases, with 13 bases spanning the gap. Germline V lookup: CDR1 SGHVS, CDR2 FNYEAQ. In nucleotides, the CDR3 is TGTGCCAGCAGCTTAGCGGGGCTTGACGCCGATACGCAGTATTTT. This codes for CASSLAGLDADTQYF.

V and J are TRBV5-1 and TRBJ2-1; D not certain. Germline loops: CDR1 SGHRS, CDR2 YFSETQ. The length of the CDR3 is 15 residues. V was cut by 0 bases and J by 4 bases, with 11 bases left in between. CDR3 nucleotides: TGCGCCAGCAGCTTGGAAGGGCAGGTGTACAATGAGCAGTTCTTC. This sequence encodes CASSLEGQVYNEQFF.

V gene TRBV5-1 combines with J gene TRBJ2-2; TRBD1 or TRBD2 may be the D gene (5 bases each). The CDR3 has 16 residues. The ends were cut back, 1 base at V and 3 bases at J, with 13 bases in the middle. CDR1 is SGHRS, CDR2 YFSETQ, per germline. The CDR3, as DNA: TGCGCCAGCAGCTTGAGGGGCCCGAGGGACACCGGGGAGCTGTTTTTT. Translating gives CASSLRGPRDTGELFF.

In this sample, this clone turned up a few times. V usage is TRBV7-8 and J usage is TRBJ1-2, with D possibly TRBD1 on 5 matching bases. V lost 5 bases to trimming and J lost 0 bases, with 13 bases between them. The CDR3 consists of 15 residues. Germline lookup yields CDR1 SGHVS and CDR2 FQNEAQ. The CDR3 here is CASSPQTVTNYGYTF. In DNA, the CDR3 is TGTGCCAGCAGCCCCCAGACAGTTACTAACTATGGCTACACCTTC. Full variable domain (rest looked up from reference TRBV7-8 and TRBJ1-2): GAGVSQSPRYKVAKRGQDVALRCDPISGHVSLFWYQQALGQGPEFLTYFQNEAQLDKSGLPSDRFFAERPEGSVSTLKIQRTQQEDSAVYLCASSPQTVTNYGYTFGSGTRLTVV.

Points on this clone: Different DNA sequences within this sample yield the same CDR3. V gene TRBV10-1 combines with J gene TRBJ1-1; 9 bases are a match to TRBD1. The CDR3 has 14 amino acids. The germline CDR1 and CDR2 sequences are WNHNN and SYGVQD (reference sequence). The V gene end was trimmed by 6 bases and the J gene end by 5 bases; junction bases not matched to a gene: 7. The DNA for the CDR3 is TGCGCCAGCAGCCCACAGGGGGCTGGTACTGAAGCTTTCTTT. Protein: CASSPQGAGTEAFF.

The chain is built from TRBV14 and TRBJ2-1, with TRBD1 matching 7 bases. In germline, CDR1 is SGHDN, CDR2 FVKESK. This CDR3 has 16 amino acids. V trimming: 4 bases; J trimming: 2 bases; junction bases outside the gene matches: 8. The CDR3 DNA is TGTGCCAGCAGCCGTGCACCGGGACAGCCCTACAATGAGCAGTTCTTC. Translated: CASSRAPGQPYNEQFF.

The rearrangement uses TRBV19 and TRBJ1-2; no clear D gene. CDR1 LNHDA and CDR2 SQIVND come from the germline V gene (reference sequence). CDR3 length: 14 amino acids. Deletions cut 4 bases from V and 2 bases from J, with 11 bases between. The DNA for the CDR3 is TGTGCCAGTAGTAACCTGAAGGAAAACTATGGCTACACCTTC. Translated, it gives CASSNLKENYGYTF. Supplemented by reference TRBV19 and TRBJ1-2, the full variable domain reads DGGITQSPKYLFRKEGQNVTLSCEQNLNHDAMYWYRQDPGQGLRLIYYSQIVNDFQKGDIAEGYSVSREKKESFPLTVTSAQKNPTAFYLCASSNLKENYGYTFGSGTRLTVV.

Details on this clone: No DNA is shown, since the ends of the CDR3 on it are uncertain; the CDR3 is the one TCRdb lists. This chain links TRBV9 with TRBJ2-5. CDR1 SGDLS and CDR2 YYNGEE come from the germline V gene. The CDR3 numbers 13 amino acids, ends counted. The CDR3 loop is CASSVGSTSAQYF.

Only a few counts were recorded for this clone. The J gene is TRBJ2-3, the V gene TRBV6-1, with D tentatively TRBD1 (5 bases). This CDR3 has 15 residues. Trimming stripped 6 bases from V and 0 bases from J, with 13 bases between. CDR1 is MNHNS and CDR2 is SASEGT in the germline V gene. This CDR3 is CASSPRQTSTDTQYF. CDR3 sequence (DNA): TGTGCCAGCAGCCCCAGACAGACTAGCACAGATACGCAGTATTTT.

The chain couples TRBV19 to TRBJ1-6; TRBD1 is a possible D gene (6 bases). V lost 11 bases and J 7 bases, leaving 15 bases between the germline ends. The germline CDR1 and CDR2 sequences are LNHDA and SQIVND (reference sequence). The CDR3 extends over 13 amino acids. The CDR3 here is CAGRQDLNSPLHF. The CDR3 DNA is TGTGCCGGGAGACAGGACCTAAATTCACCCCTCCACTTT.

This chain connects TRBV11-2 to TRBJ2-2; 10 positions match TRBD2. The CDR3 runs 18 residues. Germline CDR1 SGHAT, CDR2 FQNNGV. J gave up 3 bases and V 3 bases, and 10 bases lay outside the gene matches. CDR3 amino acids: CASSFGLAGVKDTGELFF. CDR3 coding DNA: TGTGCCAGCAGCTTCGGTCTAGCGGGAGTAAAAGACACCGGGGAGCTGTTTTTT.

The chain combines TRBV25-1 with TRBJ1-6; no clear D. V dropped 0 bases and J dropped 4 bases, with 10 bases sitting between them. Per germline, CDR1 MGHDK and CDR2 SYGVNS. The CDR3 runs to 16 residues. The CDR3 coding sequence is TGTGCCAGCAGTGAATATGAACGAGGGTATAATTCACCCCTCCACTTT. This gives the protein CASSEYERGYNSPLHF.

As concerns this clone: Its ends do not fully match the called genes, so a read error is possible. The V gene is TRBV5-6, the J gene TRBJ1-2; possible D gene TRBD1, 6 bases. The CDR3 has 15 residues. Per germline, CDR1 SGHDT and CDR2 YYEEEE. The CDR3 reads CAGSLGFGTSYGYTF. CDR3 bases: TGTGCCGGCAGCTTGGGATTTGGGACATCCTATGGCTACACCTTC.

This clone was found a few times. The J gene is TRBJ1-5, the V gene TRBV30; D perhaps matches TRBD1 (6 bases). CDR3 length: 14 residues. The germline CDR1 and CDR2 sequences are GTSNPN and SVGIG (reference sequence). The V end was cut by 1 base, the J end by 7 bases, with 14 bases between. CDR3 DNA sequence: TGTGCCTGGAGTGGAGGGACAATAGGACAGCCCCAGCATTTT. Amino acids: CAWSGGTIGQPQHF.

This chain uses TRBV6-5 with TRBJ1-5, with 7 nucleotides matching TRBD1. J lost 0 bases, V lost 4 bases, and 3 bases had no gene match. CDR3 length: 15 amino acids. Germline V gene lookup returns CDR1 MNHEY and CDR2 SVGAGI. This chain's CDR3 is CASSSDRNSNQPQHF. The CDR3 DNA follows: TGTGCCAGCAGTTCGGACAGGAATAGCAATCAGCCCCAGCATTTT.

The gene calls are TRBV27 and TRBJ2-1; D not certain. CDR1 MNHEY and CDR2 SMNVEV come from the germline V gene (reference sequence). The ends were cut back, 3 bases at V and 5 bases at J, with 11 bases in the middle. The CDR3 runs 14 residues. CDR3 DNA: TGTGCCAGCAGTTTTTGGGAATCAAACAATGAGCAGTTCTTC. This gives the protein CASSFWESNNEQFF.

V gene TRBV4-2 combines with J gene TRBJ2-7, with D maybe TRBD1 (5 bases). The CDR3 is 14 amino acids. Between the trimmed V and J ends, which lost 3 bases and 7 bases, there was a span of 16 bases. The germline gives CDR1 LGHNA, CDR2 YNFKEQ. The CDR3 spells CASSQDVMGLEQYF. The DNA of the CDR3 is TGTGCCAGCAGCCAGGACGTCATGGGGCTGGAGCAGTACTTC.

On this clone itself: Other DNA variants within this sample encode the same CDR3. The chain links TRBV6-5 to TRBJ2-7, with D possibly matching TRBD2 (5 bases). Trimming took 6 bases from V and 1 from J, leaving 13 bases between them. The CDR3 totals 14 residues. Germline loops: CDR1 MNHEY, CDR2 SVGAGI. In DNA form, the CDR3 reads TGTGCCAGCAGCACGGACTGGAGATCCTACGAGCAGTACTTC. It codes for CASSTDWRSYEQYF.

This clone was seen just once. This chain links TRBV29-1 with TRBJ2-3, with a weak D call TRBD2 (6 bases). The CDR3 runs 14 residues. V lost 3 bases, J lost 0 bases, and 10 bases lay in between. Germline V gene data show CDR1 as SQVTM and CDR2 as ANQGSEA. In DNA, the CDR3 is TGCAGCGTTGAGCCGGGGACTAGCACAGATACGCAGTATTTT. It yields the protein CSVEPGTSTDTQYF.

As for this clone: The same CDR3 is also encoded by other DNA sequences in this sample. This chain uses TRBV5-6 with TRBJ2-3, with 7 positions matching TRBD2. Germline CDR1 is SGHDT and CDR2 is YYEEEE. The CDR3 contains 15 residues. Trimming at V came to 4 bases and at J to 1 base, leaving 6 bases not matched to a gene. CDR3 coding DNA: TGTGCCAGCAGCCTTGTCGCGGGGGGCACAGATACGCAGTATTTT. Amino acids: CASSLVAGGTDTQYF.

The V gene is TRBV10-3, the J gene TRBJ1-1; TRBD1 agrees at 8 bases. The CDR3 length is 12 residues. Germline V CDR1 and CDR2: ENHRY, SYGVKD. J was trimmed by 5 bases and V by 9 bases; bases with no gene match: 5. The CDR3: CAIGQGGTEAFF. The DNA for the CDR3 is TGTGCCATAGGACAGGGCGGGACTGAAGCTTTCTTT.

As to this clone: The sample has other DNA sequences that encode this CDR3 too. CDR3 nucleotides: TGTGCCAGCAGCTTAGGAGACTATGGCTACACCTTC. It codes for CASSLGDYGYTF. The chain links TRBV7-9 to TRBJ1-2; D call uncertain. This CDR3 is built from 12 residues. Trimming pared 1 base from V and 3 bases from J, leaving 3 bases between. Germline CDR1 is SEHNR and CDR2 is FQNEAQ (reference sequence).

The V gene is TRBV2, the J gene TRBJ2-1; 7 bases agree with TRBD2. J was trimmed by 6 bases and V by 10 bases; bases with no gene match: 18. The germline V gene has CDR1 SNHLY and CDR2 FYNNEI. There are 16 residues in the CDR3. This chain's CDR3 is CATAFARGPGGNEQFF. CDR3 in DNA: TGTGCCACAGCCTTTGCGAGGGGCCCGGGAGGCAATGAGCAGTTCTTC.